These 10 T cell receptor beta chains originate from one sample sequenced in a study of blood T cell repertoires in COVID-19 (dated by TCRdb to the early 2020s). Libraries were built with the immunoSEQ multiplex PCR assay. What TCRdb holds here is the immuneACCESS table cut down to in-frame rearrangements. Part of the clones is not present; checked against another copy, under half of the missing clones reflect an unresolved V gene, and the others are unexplained. For this sample the table gives 120,000 or so clones, of which roughly 86% were detected only once. The leading ten clones occupy approximately 3.3% of the sample. Material: peripheral blood. These receptors originate from a woman aged 60-70 years with acute or convalescent COVID-19.

This sequence joins TRBV18 and TRBJ1-2; no reliable D call. Deletions cut 6 bases from V and 6 bases from J, with 8 bases between. This CDR3 has 11 amino acids. The germline CDR1 and CDR2 sequences are KGHSH and LQKENI. The CDR3 protein is CASSWRDGYTF. As DNA, the CDR3 is TGTGCCAGCTCCTGGAGGGATGGCTACACCTTC.

This clone was picked up a small number of times. The chain joins TRBV15 to TRBJ1-2; 8 nucleotides agree with TRBD1. This CDR3 has 15 residues. Per the germline V gene, CDR1 is LNHNV and CDR2 is YYDKDF (reference sequence). Trimming cost V 5 bases and J 8 bases; bases outside gene matches: 13. The CDR3 loop is CATSRPTGAPGGYTF. The DNA for the CDR3 is TGTGCCACCAGCCGACCGACAGGGGCCCCGGGGGGCTACACCTTC.

The gene calls are TRBV19 and TRBJ1-5; maybe TRBD1 (5 bases). V shed 4 bases and J shed 6 bases, with 13 bases lying between them. Germline assignment: CDR1 LNHDA and CDR2 SQIVND (reference sequence). This CDR3 has 14 amino acids. CDR3: CASSSVGGGQPQHF. CDR3 coding DNA: TGTGCCAGTAGTAGCGTGGGGGGAGGTCAGCCCCAGCATTTT.

V usage is TRBV5-1 and J usage is TRBJ1-5; perhaps TRBD1 as D (6 bases). The V end was cut by 0 bases, the J end by 6 bases, with 10 bases between. This CDR3 has 14 residues. Germline-derived CDR1 and CDR2 are SGHRS and YFSETQ. The CDR3, as DNA: TGCGCCAGCAGCTTGGAAGGGGGTATTCAGCCCCAGCATTTT. Its protein product is CASSLEGGIQPQHF.

This clone has a handful of counts. The gene calls are TRBV4-1 and TRBJ2-1; 11 bases are a match to TRBD2. The CDR3 sequence is 16 residues long. Losses at the gene ends were 3 bases for V and 2 bases for J; bases not matched to a gene: 3. Looked up from germline, CDR1 is MGHRA and CDR2 is YSYEKL. The CDR3: CASSQPGLAAYNEQFF. CDR3 nucleotides: TGCGCCAGCAGCCAGCCGGGACTAGCGGCCTACAATGAGCAGTTCTTC.

V usage is TRBV5-1 and J usage is TRBJ1-4; weak D call: TRBD1 (6 bases). The CDR3 covers 15 residues. The ends were cut back, 4 bases at V and 7 bases at J, with 17 bases in the middle. Germline CDR1 reads SGHRS; CDR2 reads YFSETQ. CDR3 residues: CASSRAGGRSEKLFF. The CDR3, as DNA: TGCGCCAGCAGCCGGGCGGGGGGCAGGAGTGAAAAACTGTTTTTT.

This chain's CDR3 is CASSVAIGRDSPLHF. In nucleotides, the CDR3 is TGTGCCAGCAGCGTAGCTATTGGGAGGGATTCACCCCTCCACTTT. The V and J genes are TRBV9 and TRBJ1-6; the D is unclear. The CDR3 runs 15 residues. V lost 0 bases, J lost 8 bases, and 12 bases lay in between. CDR1 SGDLS and CDR2 YYNGEE come from the germline V gene.

This clone has only a few counts. This sample includes further DNA sequences coding for the same CDR3. This chain connects TRBV12-3 or TRBV12-4 to TRBJ1-2; the D is unclear. The CDR3 has 12 residues. V gave up 6 bases and J gave up 1 base, with 6 bases separating them. The CDR3 region is CASSPNNYGYTF. CDR3 DNA sequence: TGTGCCAGCAGCCCTAATAACTATGGCTACACCTTC.

The chain couples TRBV27 to TRBJ1-2, with TRBD1 matching 8 bases. The CDR3 spans 17 residues. Germline loops: CDR1 MNHEY, CDR2 SMNVEV (reference sequence). V shed 5 bases, J shed 0 bases, and the junction held 11 bases outside the gene matches. The CDR3 nucleotides read TGTGCCAGCAGTCCGCGGCAGGGGGCCTTAGCTAACTATGGCTACACCTTC. It encodes CASSPRQGALANYGYTF.

This clone was detected once. The rearrangement joins TRBV3-1 (or the pseudogene TRBV3-2) to TRBJ2-1; 9 nucleotides align to TRBD1. This CDR3 is 15 amino acids long. The V gene end was trimmed by 3 bases and the J gene end by 7 bases; junction bases not matched to a gene: 7. Looked up from germline, CDR1 is LGHDT and CDR2 is YNNKEL (reference sequence). The CDR3 loop reads CASSQTGGRSNEQFF. CDR3 nucleotides: TGTGCCAGCAGCCAGACAGGGGGGAGATCGAATGAGCAGTTCTTC.